The 32 T cell receptor beta chains given below trace back to one sample, sequenced in a study of neoadjuvant nivolumab and ipilimumab in lung cancer. The table came from immunoSEQ multiplex PCR; TCRdb's copy has only in-frame clones and leaves some out. The sample has approximately 17,000 clones, approximately 76% seen once; the top ten hold around 7.3%. The sample was tumor tissue, taken after neoadjuvant nivolumab, alone or with ipilimumab, at or shortly before surgery. Receptors originate from an adult with non-small cell lung cancer.

The genes are TRBV7-8 and TRBJ1-1; D unclear. The V gene's germline CDR1 is SGHVS and CDR2 FQNEAQ. Deletions cut 0 bases from V and 0 bases from J, with 8 bases between. This CDR3 comprises 15 residues. The CDR3 here is CASSLADTLNTEAFF. The CDR3 coding sequence is TGTGCCAGCAGCTTAGCAGACACCCTGAACACTGAAGCTTTCTTT.

This rearrangement joins TRBV19 to TRBJ2-1; 11 bases are a match to TRBD1. The germline V gene encodes CDR1 LNHDA and CDR2 SQIVND (reference sequence). CDR3 size: 15 residues. V lost 5 bases, J lost 7 bases, and 7 bases stayed unmatched. The chain's CDR3 is CASSLRGQGGNEQFF. Written as DNA, the CDR3 is TGTGCCAGTAGTTTGCGGGGACAGGGGGGGAATGAGCAGTTCTTC.

The V and J genes are TRBV6-1 and TRBJ1-4; the match to TRBD1 covers 9 bases. V shed 7 bases and J 7 bases; nucleotides not matched to a gene: 4. CDR3 size: 13 residues. CDR1 and CDR2 (germline): MNHNS, SASEGT. In DNA form, the CDR3 reads TGTGCCAGCACGGGACAGGGAGGTGAAAAACTGTTTTTT. This translates into CASTGQGGEKLFF.

This chain uses TRBV7-2 with TRBJ2-1, with 10 bases aligning to TRBD1. The CDR3 extends over 19 amino acids. CDR1 and CDR2 from the germline V gene are SGHTA and FQGNSA. V dropped 0 bases and J dropped 3; count of bases not matched to a gene: 11. Here the CDR3 reads CASSLAHHGTGVFYNEQFF. CDR3 coding DNA: TGTGCCAGCAGCTTAGCGCACCACGGGACAGGGGTTTTCTACAATGAGCAGTTCTTC.

The chain links TRBV29-1 to TRBJ2-1; D remains unclear. The V gene's germline CDR1 is SQVTM and CDR2 ANQGSEA. This CDR3 spans 10 amino acids. The V gene lost 6 bases and the J gene lost 6 bases, with 6 bases spanning the gap. CDR3 DNA sequence: TGCAGCGTAGGAACCAATGAGCAGTTCTTC. This gives the protein CSVGTNEQFF.

The table lists this clone with a count of one. This sequence joins TRBV12-5 and TRBJ2-1; D might be TRBD1 (6 bases). Trimming cost V 6 bases and J 0 bases, with 15 bases left between them. The germline CDR1 and CDR2 sequences are LGHNT and FRNRAP. The CDR3 runs to 16 residues. CDR3 protein: CASGLDRTVSYNEQFF. The CDR3 region has the DNA TGTGCTAGTGGACTTGACAGGACCGTCTCCTACAATGAGCAGTTCTTC.

The chain couples TRBV27 to TRBJ2-3; D is perhaps TRBD1 (5 bases). The germline gives CDR1 MNHEY, CDR2 SMNVEV (reference sequence). V shed 6 bases and J shed 1 base, with 11 bases lying between them. There are 14 residues in the CDR3. In nucleotides, the CDR3 is TGTGCCAGCAGCACCTTGGGGCGCACAGATACGCAGTATTTT. It yields the protein CASSTLGRTDTQYF.

This clone has just a few counts. The V gene is TRBV6-5, the J gene TRBJ2-7; 8 bases are shared with TRBD2. Germline V gene sequence: CDR1 MNHEY, CDR2 SVGAGI. This CDR3 is built from 16 residues. J gave up 5 bases and V 0 bases, and 9 bases lay outside the gene matches. The CDR3 here is CASSYSGRGASDEQYF. The CDR3 DNA is TGTGCCAGCAGTTACTCGGGGCGGGGGGCGTCAGACGAGCAGTACTTC.

The rearrangement joins TRBV7-6 to TRBJ2-2, with D unclear. The CDR3 is 14 amino acids. Per the germline V gene, CDR1 is SGHVS and CDR2 is FNYEAQ. Trimming removed 6 bases at V and 4 bases at J, with 12 bases between. CDR3 bases: TGTGCCAGCAGACTCGGGTCTTCCACCGGGGAGCTGTTTTTT. This codes for CASRLGSSTGELFF.

This clone showed up just a few times. V is TRBV4-3 and J is TRBJ2-2; no definite D call. The CDR3 has 16 residues. The germline CDR1 and CDR2 sequences are LGHNA and YSLEER. V lost 4 bases, J lost 4 bases, and 16 bases lay in between. This CDR3 is CASSLGPSAGTGELFF. In nucleotides, the CDR3 is TGCGCCAGCAGCCTAGGGCCCAGCGCTGGCACCGGGGAGCTGTTTTTT.

The chain joins TRBV5-1 to TRBJ2-7, with TRBD1 as a possible D gene (6 bases). This CDR3 is 12 amino acids long. V lost 0 bases and J 5 bases, leaving 6 bases between the germline ends. Per germline, CDR1 SGHRS and CDR2 YFSETQ. The CDR3 sequence is CASSLAGDEQYF. The CDR3 DNA follows: TGCGCCAGCAGCTTGGCAGGGGACGAGCAGTACTTC.

V is TRBV6-5 and J is TRBJ1-1; D is undetermined. Germline-derived CDR1 and CDR2 are MNHEY and SVGAGI. The CDR3 runs to 14 residues. The ends were cut back, 8 bases at V and 0 bases at J, with 13 bases in the middle. CDR3 sequence reads: CASGTGEMNTEAFF. CDR3 nucleotide sequence: TGTGCCAGCGGAACTGGGGAGATGAACACTGAAGCTTTCTTT.

The sample holds one count of this clone. This chain links TRBV6-6 with TRBJ1-2, with a tentative D call TRBD1 (5 bases). V was shortened by 1 base and J by 4 bases, with 13 bases between the two germline ends. The CDR3 has 15 amino acids. Germline V CDR1 and CDR2: MNHNY, SVGAGI (reference sequence). The CDR3 nucleotides are TGTGCCAGCAGTTACTTGTCGGGGGAGGGCTATGGCTACACCTTC. This translates into CASSYLSGEGYGYTF.

The rearrangement joins TRBV5-6 to TRBJ1-4; unclear D gene. This CDR3 contains 14 residues. Trimming pared 0 bases from V and 7 bases from J, leaving 10 bases between. Looked up from germline, CDR1 is SGHDT and CDR2 is YYEEEE. The CDR3 coding sequence is TGTGCCAGCAGCTTGGACGCGAAGAGTGAAAAACTGTTTTTT. This sequence encodes CASSLDAKSEKLFF. Filled out from reference TRBV5-6 and TRBJ1-4, the complete variable domain reads DAGVTQSPTHLIKTRGQQVTLRCSPKSGHDTVSWYQQALGQGPQFIFQYYEEEERQRGNFPDRFSGHQFPNYSSELNVNALLLGDSALYLCASSLDAKSEKLFFGSGTQLSVL.

This clone showed up just once. This chain connects TRBV4-1 to TRBJ2-7; either TRBD1 or TRBD2 may supply D (5 bases each). The germline V gene has CDR1 MGHRA and CDR2 YSYEKL. The CDR3 is 16 amino acids. The V and J ends lost 4 bases and 0 bases respectively, with 16 bases between them. The CDR3 region is CASSRFLRESSYEQYF. In DNA form, the CDR3 reads TGCGCCAGCAGCCGTTTTCTCAGGGAGAGCTCCTACGAGCAGTACTTC.

This clone was seen a handful of times. J is TRBJ2-6 and V is TRBV6-5; D ambiguous. Between the trimmed V and J ends, which lost 3 bases and 1 base, there was a span of 10 bases. The CDR3 runs 16 residues. CDR1 and CDR2 (germline): MNHEY, SVGAGI. This chain's CDR3 is CASSYRSVSGANVLTF. Here the CDR3 DNA reads TGTGCCAGCAGTTATAGGAGTGTTTCTGGGGCCAACGTCCTGACTTTC.

J is TRBJ2-2 and V is TRBV11-3, with TRBD2 matching over 7 bases. V was pared by 5 bases and J by 4 bases, with 7 bases of the junction left unmatched. Germline V gene sequence: CDR1 SGHNT, CDR2 YENEEA. This CDR3 has 15 residues. The CDR3 DNA follows: TGTGCCAGCAGCGCACGGGACTACTCCACCGGGGAGCTGTTTTTT. This encodes CASSARDYSTGELFF.

This clone was detected once. The rearrangement links TRBV29-1 to TRBJ2-5; no firm D call. Germline V gene data show CDR1 as SQVTM and CDR2 as ANQGSEA. This CDR3 is built from 13 residues. Trimming took 6 bases from V and 2 from J, leaving 13 bases between them. CDR3 nucleotide sequence: TGCAGCGTCCGAAGGTTCGCGCAAGAGACCCAGTACTTC. This gives the protein CSVRRFAQETQYF.

The chain is built from TRBV5-6 and TRBJ2-5; maybe TRBD1 (6 bases). CDR3 length equals 14 residues. V lost 0 bases, J lost 4 bases, and 10 bases lay in between. The V gene's germline CDR1 is SGHDT and CDR2 YYEEEE. DNA of the CDR3: TGTGCCAGCAGCTTGGCAGGGGCGCGAGAGACCCAGTACTTC. Translating it yields CASSLAGARETQYF.

By frequency in the sample, this clone is medium-sized. This chain links TRBV5-1 with TRBJ2-6, with D possibly TRBD2 on 7 matching bases. The CDR3 is 16 amino acids. Per germline, CDR1 SGHRS and CDR2 YFSETQ. Trimming shortened V by 5 bases and J by 5 bases, and 17 bases separated the two germline ends. This CDR3 is CASRGVGGARANVLTF. The CDR3 DNA is TGCGCCAGCAGAGGGGTTGGGGGGGCAAGGGCCAACGTCCTGACTTTC. Full variable domain (rest looked up from reference TRBV5-1 and TRBJ2-6): KAGVTQTPRYLIKTRGQQVTLSCSPISGHRSVSWYQQTPGQGLQFLFEYFSETQRNKGNFPGRFSGRQFSNSRSEMNVSTLELGDSALYLCASRGVGGARANVLTFGAGSRLTVL.

V gene TRBV18 combines with J gene TRBJ1-5; a possible D gene is TRBD1 (6 bases). The CDR3 runs 15 residues. Trimming shortened V by 6 bases and J by 6 bases, and 18 bases separated the two germline ends. Germline V gene sequence: CDR1 KGHSH, CDR2 LQKENI. The CDR3 nucleotides are TGTGCCAGCTCCCCAGCCCGGACAGACGGTCAGCCCCAGCATTTT. As protein: CASSPARTDGQPQHF.

This clone was counted only a few times. J is TRBJ1-1 and V is TRBV7-9, with D unclear. This CDR3 is built from 14 residues. The germline V and J ends were trimmed by 2 bases and 6 bases, with 13 bases remaining between them. CDR1 SEHNR and CDR2 FQNEAQ come from the germline V gene (reference sequence). The CDR3 loop reads CASSLTFSGAEAFF. The CDR3 bases are TGTGCCAGCAGCTTAACTTTCTCCGGCGCTGAAGCTTTCTTT. The entire variable domain, with the rest obtained from reference TRBV7-9 and TRBJ1-1, is as follows: DTGVSQNPRHKITKRGQNVTFRCDPISEHNRLYWYRQTLGQGPEFLTYFQNEAQLEKSRLLSDRFSAERPKGSFSTLEIQRTEQGDSAMYLCASSLTFSGAEAFFGQGTRLTVV.

The rearrangement uses TRBV6-1 and TRBJ1-6; D ambiguous. Germline V lookup: CDR1 MNHNS, CDR2 SASEGT. The CDR3 consists of 15 residues. The V end was cut by 1 base, the J end by 7 bases, with 11 bases between. For the CDR3, the DNA is TGTGCCAGCAGTGAAGATCCGGGGAGGAATTCACCCCTCCACTTT. It translates to CASSEDPGRNSPLHF.

This clone was seen a single time. The J gene is TRBJ1-2, the V gene TRBV7-2, with 8 nucleotides matching TRBD1. The germline V gene encodes CDR1 SGHTA and CDR2 FQGNSA. Losses at the gene ends were 2 bases for V and 2 bases for J; bases not matched to a gene: 4. The CDR3 length is 15 residues. CDR3 loop: CASSLPGGVNYGYTF. CDR3 bases: TGTGCCAGCAGCTTACCAGGGGGCGTCAACTATGGCTACACCTTC.

This chain connects TRBV6-5 to TRBJ1-5, with TRBD1 matching over 7 bases. J lost 7 bases, V lost 4 bases, and 7 bases had no gene match. From germline, CDR1 is MNHEY and CDR2 SVGAGI. This CDR3 region has 14 residues. In DNA form, the CDR3 reads TGTGCCAGCAGTTCAAGACAGGGACGCCAGCCCCAGCATTTT. As protein: CASSSRQGRQPQHF.

As regards this clone: The junction does not match germline at one end; this may be a read error. The chain carries TRBV7-7 and TRBJ2-7, with D possibly TRBD1 on 6 matching bases. The CDR3 runs 14 residues. The germline gives CDR1 SSHAT, CDR2 FNYEAQ (reference sequence). This chain's CDR3 is CASSLGQGSDEQYF. In nucleotides, the CDR3 is TGTGCTAGCAGCTTAGGGCAGGGGAGCGACGAGCAGTACTTC.

The chain has TRBV18 and TRBJ1-2; no reliable D call. Deletions cut 3 bases from V and 4 bases from J, with 21 bases between. CDR1 is KGHSH and CDR2 is LQKENI in the germline V gene. The CDR3 runs 17 residues. The CDR3 protein is CASSPTDDLLSGYGYTF. CDR3 bases: TGTGCCAGCTCACCTACGGACGATCTACTGTCGGGCTATGGCTACACCTTC.

The V call is TRBV11-2, the J call TRBJ2-1, with 9 bases lining up with TRBD2. J gave up 4 bases and V 1 base, and 8 bases lay outside the gene matches. This CDR3 spans 17 amino acids. Germline assignment: CDR1 SGHAT and CDR2 FQNNGV. The CDR3 DNA reads as TGTGCCAGCAGCTTAGGTTCGGCGGGGGGGCCTTACAATGAGCAGTTCTTC. This encodes CASSLGSAGGPYNEQFF.

The chain uses TRBV18 and TRBJ2-5; either TRBD1 or TRBD2 may fit D (7 bases each). This CDR3 has 17 residues. From germline, CDR1 is KGHSH and CDR2 LQKENI. Trimming stripped 3 bases from V and 5 bases from J, with 22 bases between. CDR3 amino acids: CASSPPRDSGKGETQYF. The CDR3 coding sequence is TGTGCCAGCTCACCCCCGCGGGACAGCGGGAAAGGCGAGACCCAGTACTTC.

V usage is TRBV5-4 and J usage is TRBJ2-1; no clear D gene. Germline V gene lookup returns CDR1 SGHNT and CDR2 YYREEE (reference sequence). The CDR3 spans 14 residues. V shed 2 bases and J shed 4 bases, with 10 bases lying between them. CDR3: CASSFTSPYNEQFF. CDR3 in DNA: TGTGCCAGCAGCTTCACCAGTCCTTACAATGAGCAGTTCTTC.

The chain combines TRBV11-2 with TRBJ1-1; unclear D gene. Between the trimmed V and J ends, which lost 7 bases and 1 base, there was a span of 10 bases. From germline, CDR1 is SGHAT and CDR2 FQNNGV. The CDR3 length is 13 residues. CDR3 residues: CASMRTANTEAFF. The CDR3 DNA is TGTGCCAGCATGCGGACGGCGAACACTGAAGCTTTCTTT.

The V call is TRBV5-4, the J call TRBJ1-2; TRBD1 matches 10 bases. Germline CDR1 is SGHNT and CDR2 is YYREEE (reference sequence). With V trimmed by 1 base and J by 5 bases, 5 bases remained unmatched. The CDR3 totals 15 residues. CDR3 protein: CASSLSGQGGYGYTF. CDR3 coding DNA: TGTGCCAGCAGCTTGTCTGGACAGGGGGGGTATGGCTACACCTTC.